This TCR beta chain was documented in a study of blood T cell repertoires in COVID-19. Trimming removed 2 bases from V and 3 bases from J, with 7 bases in between. The CDR3 covers 13 residues. Looked up from germline, CDR1 is MDHEN and CDR2 is SYDVKM. In the study's own analysis: How many nucleated cells were present was estimated from reference gene primer amplification. Produced via immunoSEQ multiplex PCR; TCRdb's table is partial and in-frame only. The V and J calls and clone size are taken from that table; D and trimming were inferred from the DNA. Of about 64,000 clones listed, more than 75% are singletons.

The sequencing sample was made of PBMCs or T cells enriched from blood (not recorded which). The sequence derives from a woman aged 40 to 50 who had recovered from COVID-19. The rearrangement joins TRBV28 to TRBJ1-2; no firm D call. For the CDR3, the DNA is TGTGCCAGCAGTTTACACGAGTACTATGGCTACACCTTC. Protein sequence: CASSLHEYYGYTF.